These 9 T cell receptor beta chains originate from one sample sequenced in a study of OX40 agonist ivuxolimab in advanced cancers. Libraries were built with the immunoSEQ multiplex PCR assay. TCRdb retrieved this table from immuneACCESS and kept in-frame rearrangements only. Not all clones are present; in checked studies, unresolved V genes account for under half, and no reason is known for the remainder. The sample table lists more than 65,000 clones, 85% of them with a count of one. The ten largest make up about 0.83% of the sample. The sequencing used CD4+ or CD8+ T cells sorted from blood, collected in a trial of the OX40 agonist ivuxolimab. The receptors were sampled from an adult with an advanced solid tumor such as melanoma, head and neck, liver or kidney cancer.

This chain uses TRBV7-9 with TRBJ1-3; D possibly corresponds to TRBD1 (5 bases). The CDR3 has 16 residues. CDR1 and CDR2 from the germline V gene are SEHNR and FQNEAQ (reference sequence). Trimming took 5 bases from V and 2 from J, leaving 16 bases between them. CDR3 in DNA: TGTGCCAGCAGCCCAATTGGCGGGGGGGCTGGAAACACCATATATTTT. This translates into CASSPIGGGAGNTIYF.

The gene calls are TRBV5-6 and TRBJ2-2; 9 bases are a match to TRBD2. Trimming removed 2 bases from V and 2 bases from J; junction bases left unmatched: 4. Germline V lookup: CDR1 SGHDT, CDR2 YYEEEE. This CDR3 has 16 residues. The CDR3 region has the DNA TGTGCCAGCAGCTTACCGGGACTAGCCAACACCGGGGAGCTGTTTTTT. This sequence encodes CASSLPGLANTGELFF.

The CDR3 DNA reads as TGCGCCAGCAGCTTGGATGGCGGGGGGTACTCTGGAAACACCATATATTTT. It translates to CASSLDGGGYSGNTIYF. The V call is TRBV5-1, the J call TRBJ1-3, with D possibly TRBD1 on 5 matching bases. V shed 0 bases and J shed 0 bases, with 13 bases lying between them. This CDR3 contains 17 residues. The germline V gene encodes CDR1 SGHRS and CDR2 YFSETQ.

The rearrangement joins TRBV2 to TRBJ1-5; TRBD1 matches at 7 bases. The CDR3 extends over 16 amino acids. CDR1 SNHLY and CDR2 FYNNEI come from the germline V gene. V trimming: 4 bases; J trimming: 6 bases; junction bases outside the gene matches: 12. In DNA form, the CDR3 reads TGTGCCAGCAGTGGGGCAGGGGGAGGGAAGGGTCAGCCCCAGCATTTT. Protein sequence: CASSGAGGGKGQPQHF.

The chain is built from TRBV5-1 and TRBJ2-3; 14 bases match TRBD2. The trim removed 4 bases at V and 3 bases at J, leaving 4 bases unmatched. The CDR3 length is 16 residues. The germline gives CDR1 SGHRS, CDR2 YFSETQ. The CDR3 sequence: CASSAGTSGSTDTQYF. In DNA form, the CDR3 reads TGCGCCAGCAGCGCTGGGACTAGCGGGAGTACAGATACGCAGTATTTT.

This sequence joins TRBV5-1 and TRBJ1-1, with 9 bases aligning to TRBD1. This CDR3 is built from 15 residues. CDR1 SGHRS and CDR2 YFSETQ come from the germline V gene. V lost 5 bases, J lost 8 bases, and 13 bases stayed unmatched. The CDR3 region is CASRNSDRGKIEAFF. The CDR3 nucleotides are TGCGCCAGCAGAAACTCGGACAGGGGTAAAATAGAAGCTTTCTTT.

The chain is built from TRBV6-6 and TRBJ2-5; TRBD1 or TRBD2 may be the D gene (5 bases each). Per germline, CDR1 MNHNY and CDR2 SVGAGI (reference sequence). This CDR3 is built from 13 residues. V lost 10 bases and J lost 5, with 17 bases in between. CDR3 protein: CATPGPDGETQYF. CDR3 DNA: TGTGCCACTCCGGGACCCGACGGGGAGACCCAGTACTTC.

V is TRBV18 and J is TRBJ2-7, with TRBD1 identical over 8 bases. Trimming cost V 6 bases and J 2 bases; bases outside gene matches: 6. The CDR3 is 14 amino acids. Germline CDR1 reads KGHSH; CDR2 reads LQKENI. The CDR3 DNA reads TGTGCCAGCTCGGAGGGACAGGTAACCTACGAGCAGTACTTC. This sequence encodes CASSEGQVTYEQYF.

The rearrangement joins TRBV27 to TRBJ2-7, with D uncertain. This CDR3 has 14 amino acids. The V gene's germline CDR1 is MNHEY and CDR2 SMNVEV (reference sequence). V lost 3 bases and J lost 3, with 12 bases in between. The CDR3 sequence is CASSLIVGYYEQYF. The CDR3 region has the DNA TGTGCCAGCAGTTTGATTGTCGGATACTACGAGCAGTACTTC.